Listed below are T cell receptor beta chains from one sample, sequenced in a study of tumor-infiltrating lymphocytes in primary liver carcinoma. Using its own MiXCR run on the multiplex PCR reads, TCRdb lists one record per CDR3 protein. Of about 100,000 distinct CDR3 sequences detected, over 55% appear once; the ten largest clones hold 9.5%. The source material was liver tumor tissue from sampling region 5. Receptor source: a woman in her fifties or sixties with primary liver carcinoma and hepatitis B virus infection. CDR3s include the opening cysteine and the closing phenylalanine or tryptophan. Each record gives: J gene, clone size, V gene, CDR3 length, CDR3 protein. A row's size may be missing; if present it is once, few, many or a size class.

>TRBJ2-7|.|TRBV6-6|17
CASSYSRAFTSAYEQYF
>TRBJ2-5|few|TRBV6-5|14
CASRRAQVAETQYF
>TRBJ2-7|many|TRBV4-1|16
CASSQGGGRGSREQYF
>TRBJ2-1|many|TRBV30|14
CAWGWAGPYNEQFF
>TRBJ1-1|.|TRBV5-1|14
CASSLRQTNTETFF
>TRBJ2-1|.|TRBV6-6|16
CASSLRAGGLGNEQFF
>TRBJ1-1|.|TRBV6-6|14
CVSRDRGGDTEAFF
>TRBJ2-4|many|TRBV5-1|17
CASSLSRYQGIGDIQYF
>TRBJ2-2|.|TRBV11-3|15
CASSLGSRRTGELFF
>TRBJ2-5|.|TRBV6-1|15
CASRYWTDSQETKYF
>TRBJ1-1|many|TRBV5-6|13
CASSWLRDTEAFF
>TRBJ1-2|.|TRBV7-8|12
CTSSPDRERHTF
>TRBJ1-5|once|TRBV5-8|17
CASSYRDAVASNQPQHF
>TRBJ1-1|.|TRBV28|15
CVSSRTGTVNTEAFF
>TRBJ2-5|once|TRBV9|15
CACSVAGRAGETQYF
>TRBJ2-7|.|TRBV4-1|15
CASSPGVLGGYELYF
>TRBJ1-1|.|TRBV11-2|15
CASSLGDRIRAEAFF
>TRBJ1-2|.|TRBV11-2|13
CASSFGPIDGYTF
>TRBJ2-1|.|TRBV28|15
CASIPQPVGYNEQFF
>TRBJ2-1|.|TRBV11-2|14
CAISLGTSYNGQFF
>TRBJ2-1|.|TRBV5-1|17
CASSLFLSVPNYNEQFF
>TRBJ2-1|once|TRBV11-3|19
CASSAGQGGLAGGFKEQFF
>TRBJ2-3|few|TRBV19|16
CASSISLAGGTDTQYF
>TRBJ2-6|.|TRBV5-4|18
CASSLGLAGGAGANVMTF
>TRBJ2-1|.|TRBV6-1|14
CATKAGGSYYEQFF
>TRBJ2-7|.|TRBV6-5|14
CASSLGGTPYEQYF
>TRBJ2-5|.|TRBV7-9|14
CASRTREYQETQYF
>TRBJ1-3|.|TRBV6-5|11
CASSRGNTMYF
>TRBJ2-1|many|TRBV28|11
CASSSSTRSNF
>TRBJ2-6|.|TRBV18|20
CASSPLGLGQTLSGANVLTF
>TRBJ2-1|many|TRBV5-5|15
CASSLRGAETNEQFF
>TRBJ2-2|.|TRBV7-2|16
CASSGRLGSFTGELFF
>TRBJ2-5|.|TRBV6-1|17
CASSIRAGGLGLEAQYF
>TRBJ2-7|few|TRBV7-9|16
CASSLRSAGGSYEQYF
>TRBJ1-6|many|TRBV4-2|14
CASSQALGNSPLHF
>TRBJ2-3|.|TRBV11-2|17
CASNSLGTSGSTDTQYF
>TRBJ2-1|.|TRBV29-1|15
CGASGTGGRGYEQFF
>TRBJ2-7|medium-sized|TRBV7-9|16
CASSPWDQGADYEQYF
>TRBJ2-5|.|TRBV10-2|17
CASSESTGGSLSEAQYF
>TRBJ2-1|.|TRBV11-2|16
CDSSRLNPEVANEQSF
>TRBJ2-3|many|TRBV28|15
CASSTRKGTPDTQYF
>TRBJ2-5|.|TRBV12-3/TRBV12-4|14
CASPGTGLKETQYF
>TRBJ1-1|many|TRBV4-1|15
CASSQGDTLNTEAFF
>TRBJ2-1|.|TRBV11-3|13
CASSTGSYNELFF
>TRBJ1-1|many|TRBV5-1|14
CASSSSTGITEAFF
>TRBJ2-4|.|TRBV5-1|17
CASSLSTSDAVKNIQYF
>TRBJ2-1|once|TRBV29-1|12
CSVGEFGGDEFF
>TRBJ2-5|.|TRBV29-1|15
CSVELRGDIGETRYF
>TRBJ2-3|.|TRBV12-3/TRBV12-4|16
CASSTGLQSLVDTQYF
>TRBJ2-7|many|TRBV30|14
CAWKRSGISYEQYF